These T cell receptor beta chains were read from a single sample in a study of blood T cell repertoires in COVID-19. Assay used: immunoSEQ multiplex PCR; TCRdb lists only in-frame clones, some missing. The table lists about 140,000 clones, around 80% of them singletons, with 4.5% in the top ten. Sequencing was done on a sample of peripheral blood. Source of these receptors: a woman aged 80 or over with active or convalescent COVID-19. Both conserved end residues are part of each CDR3. D genes are given only for firm matches. Rows give clone size only sometimes, using once, few, many, or a class for an expanded clone.

clone_size	j_call	d_call	cdr3_length	v_call	cdr3_aa	cdr3_nt
-	TRBJ1-2	TRBD1	16	TRBV5-6	CASSSYRDRGVYGYTF	TGTGCCAGCAGCTCGTACCGGGACAGGGGGGTATATGGCTACACCTTC
-	TRBJ1-2	-	16	TRBV2	CASSEYQGITSWGYTF	TGTGCCAGCAGTGAATATCAGGGAATAACGTCGTGGGGCTACACCTTC
-	TRBJ2-1	TRBD2	14	TRBV19	CASRTGGSDNEQFF	TGTGCCAGTAGAACGGGGGGGTCTGATAATGAGCAGTTCTTC
-	TRBJ2-2	TRBD2	15	TRBV10-2	CATGRVGVNTGELFF	TGCGCCACCGGGAGGGTGGGTGTGAACACCGGGGAGCTGTTTTTT
-	TRBJ1-2	-	15	TRBV5-1	CASSLGDRTNYGYTF	TGCGCCAGCAGCTTGGGTGACAGGACTAACTATGGCTACACCTTC
many	TRBJ1-1	-	15	TRBV4-1	CASSHPGGGVTEAFF	TGCGCCAGCAGCCACCCCGGTGGGGGGGTTACTGAAGCTTTCTTT
-	TRBJ2-7	TRBD2	17	TRBV6-1	CASSEGLTSGGRYEQYF	TGTGCCAGCAGTGAAGGACTGACTAGCGGGGGGCGGTACGAGCAGTACTTC
many	TRBJ2-6	-	17	TRBV7-5	CARSFSPVSAGANVLTF	TGTGCCAGAAGCTTCAGCCCGGTGAGCGCTGGGGCCAACGTCCTGACTTTC
-	TRBJ1-2	TRBD1	14	TRBV28	CASSLGQGNYGYTF	TGTGCCAGCAGTTTGGGACAGGGGAACTATGGCTACACCTTC
few	TRBJ2-7	-	11	TRBV3-1/TRBV3-2	CASSYVHEQYF	TGTGCCAGCAGCTATGTCCACGAGCAGTACTTC
-	TRBJ1-1	TRBD1	14	TRBV2	CASHPGQTYTEAFF	TGTGCCAGTCATCCGGGACAGACTTACACTGAAGCTTTCTTT
once	TRBJ2-1	TRBD2	17	TRBV5-1	CASSWGSGEHSYNEQFF	TGCGCCAGCAGCTGGGGTAGCGGGGAACACTCCTACAATGAGCAGTTCTTC
-	TRBJ1-2	TRBD1	13	TRBV12-3/TRBV12-4	CASSETGAYGYTF	TGTGCCAGCAGTGAAACAGGGGCCTATGGCTACACCTTC
-	TRBJ2-1	TRBD2	16	TRBV3-1/TRBV3-2	CASSQDPKTSGGEQFF	TGTGCCAGCAGCCAAGATCCCAAGACTAGCGGGGGAGAGCAGTTCTTC
-	TRBJ1-3	-	15	TRBV16	CASSQSQNSGNTIYF	TGTGCCAGCAGCCAATCACAGAACTCTGGAAACACCATATATTTT
-	TRBJ2-5	TRBD2	16	TRBV7-9	CASSPLVLAGPETQYF	TGTGCCAGCAGCCCCCTCGTACTAGCGGGCCCAGAGACCCAGTACTTC
-	TRBJ1-6	-	15	TRBV3-1/TRBV3-2	CASSRTGGRDSPLHF	TGTGCCAGCAGCCGAACGGGGGGTAGGGATTCACCCCTCCACTTT
-	TRBJ1-5	TRBD1	16	TRBV5-1	CASSPGQGSSNQPQHF	TGCGCCAGCAGCCCGGGACAGGGTTCGAGCAATCAGCCCCAGCATTTT
-	TRBJ2-1	-	13	TRBV19	CASSPRGYNEQFF	TGTGCCAGTAGCCCTCGGGGATACAATGAGCAGTTCTTC
-	TRBJ1-5	TRBD1	16	TRBV19	CASNYRGRYSNQPQHF	TGTGCCAGTAACTACAGGGGAAGGTATAGCAATCAGCCCCAGCATTTT
-	TRBJ2-7	TRBD1	17	TRBV10-3	CAISESALGRTGREQYF	TGTGCCATCAGTGAGTCTGCGTTAGGTAGGACAGGGAGGGAGCAGTACTTC
-	TRBJ1-1	-	15	TRBV5-1	CASSWSDRPNTEAFF	TGCGCCAGCAGCTGGTCGGACAGACCGAACACTGAAGCTTTCTTT
-	TRBJ2-2	-	15	TRBV28	CASSLGFSDTGELFF	TGTGCCAGCAGTTTAGGTTTTTCGGACACCGGGGAGCTGTTTTTT
-	TRBJ1-1	TRBD1	14	TRBV27	CASSFRTGWTEAFF	TGTGCCAGCAGTTTCAGGACAGGCTGGACTGAAGCTTTCTTT
-	TRBJ2-7	TRBD1	15	TRBV7-8	CASSFTGTGNYEQYF	TGTGCCAGCAGCTTCACCGGGACAGGGAATTACGAGCAGTACTTC
-	TRBJ2-3	TRBD2	16	TRBV5-1	CASSLALAASTDTQYF	TGCGCCAGCAGCTTGGCCCTAGCGGCTAGCACAGATACGCAGTATTTT
-	TRBJ1-2	-	14	TRBV3-1/TRBV3-2	CASSQEQGPYGYTF	TGTGCCAGCAGCCAAGAGCAGGGGCCCTATGGCTACACCTTC
few	TRBJ1-3	-	18	TRBV2	CASSVYSPDQGFGNTIYF	TGTGCCAGCAGTGTCTACTCCCCCGACCAGGGTTTCGGAAACACCATATATTTT
-	TRBJ2-3	-	15	TRBV7-9	CASSTRLGSTDTQYF	TGTGCCAGCAGCACCCGACTAGGCAGCACAGATACGCAGTATTTT
-	TRBJ1-3	-	15	TRBV14	CASSQERTLGNTIYF	TGTGCCAGCAGCCAAGAGCGGACACTTGGAAACACCATATATTTT
-	TRBJ1-2	-	13	TRBV6-5	CASSYSQNYGYTF	TGTGCCAGCAGTTACTCCCAGAACTATGGCTACACCTTC
-	TRBJ1-5	-	17	TRBV28	CASSFSSRGNSNQPQHF	TGTGCCAGCAGTTTTTCGAGTCGGGGAAATAGCAATCAGCCCCAGCATTTT
few	TRBJ2-7	TRBD1	14	TRBV15	CATSGGTGLYEQYF	TGTGCCACCAGCGGAGGGACAGGGCTCTACGAGCAGTACTTC
-	TRBJ2-5	TRBD1	15	TRBV2	CASRPDRVGQETQYF	TGTGCCAGCAGACCGGACAGGGTTGGGCAAGAGACCCAGTACTTC
-	TRBJ2-4	-	16	TRBV23-1	CASPDRGKVAKNIQYF	TGCGCCAGCCCCGATAGGGGGAAAGTAGCCAAAAACATTCAGTACTTC
-	TRBJ2-5	TRBD2	14	TRBV28	CASSLTSGGQTQYF	TGTGCCAGCAGTTTAACTAGCGGGGGACAGACCCAGTACTTC
-	TRBJ1-1	-	15	TRBV19	CASSIFSQGRTEAFF	TGTGCCAGTAGTATATTCTCGCAGGGCCGCACTGAAGCTTTCTTT
-	TRBJ1-1	TRBD1	14	TRBV6-2/TRBV6-3	CASSYNRGRTEAFF	TGTGCCAGCAGTTACAACAGGGGGCGTACTGAAGCTTTCTTT
-	TRBJ1-2	-	14	TRBV27	CASRETGGNYGYTF	TGTGCCAGCAGGGAGACGGGGGGGAACTATGGCTACACCTTC
-	TRBJ2-1	TRBD1	14	TRBV6-6	CASSPGTGINEQFF	TGTGCCAGCAGTCCCGGGACAGGGATCAATGAGCAGTTCTTC
few	TRBJ1-1	-	18	TRBV27	CASSPLGQGIVRDTEAFF	TGTGCCAGCAGTCCGCTAGGGCAGGGGATTGTTAGGGACACTGAAGCTTTCTTT
-	TRBJ2-7	TRBD1	14	TRBV29-1	CSVEFLDRGYEQYF	TGCAGCGTTGAATTTTTGGACAGGGGTTACGAGCAGTACTTC
-	TRBJ2-4	-	14	TRBV7-3	CASSLKAGSHIQYF	TGTGCCAGCAGCTTAAAGGCGGGTTCGCACATTCAGTACTTC
-	TRBJ2-7	TRBD2	15	TRBV5-4	CASSRPGGTAYEQYF	TGTGCCAGCAGCCGCCCGGGGGGGACGGCCTACGAGCAGTACTTC